These 28 T cell receptor beta chains share one sample of origin, sequenced in a study of regulatory T cells in long-lasting Graves disease. Arm-PCR of CDR3 regions with iRepertoire HTBI primers generated TCR beta libraries. TCRdb used MiXCR to reprocess the multiplex PCR reads, holding one entry per CDR3 protein. The table includes a few hundred thousand distinct CDR3 sequences, 15% to 20% detected once. Time point denoted: newly diagnosed GD, antithyroid drugs for less than 3 months. The TCR library was made from RNA that had been extracted from PBMCs in TRIzol. The sample was also linked to a second study, of T cells in Graves' hyperthyroidism and ophthalmopathy.

The material was peripheral blood mononuclear cells (PBMCs), obtained at new diagnosis, from a patient treated with antithyroid drugs. These receptors all come from a woman aged 30 to 39 with Graves disease.

Concerning this clonotype: Since no conserved phenylalanine or tryptophan closes the CDR3, a read error is the likely cause. The V gene is TRBV9, the J gene TRBJ1-1; D is unresolved. The germline V gene encodes CDR1 SGDLS and CDR2 YYNGEE. The CDR3 sequence is 14 residues long. The CDR3 spells CASSVGGMNTEAFL. The CDR3 DNA is TGTGCCAGCAGCGTAGGCGGAATGAACACCGAAGCTTTCCTT.

This chain uses TRBV18 with TRBJ1-3; TRBD1 matches 7 bases. Germline assignment: CDR1 KGHSH and CDR2 LQKENI. Trimming at V came to 3 bases and at J to 0 bases, leaving 5 bases not matched to a gene. CDR3 size: 16 residues. DNA of the CDR3: TGTGCCAGCTCACCGGACAGGCAGAACTCTGGAAACACCATATATTTT. It is translated as CASSPDRQNSGNTIYF.

This clonotype was observed many times. The V call is TRBV12-3 or TRBV12-4, the J call TRBJ1-3, with a tentative D call TRBD1 (6 bases). This CDR3 has 17 amino acids. V was trimmed by 2 bases and J by 3 bases, leaving 17 bases between them. For the CDR3, the DNA is TGTGCCAGCAGTTTAATGTGGGGGGGGCGAGTTGGAAACACCATATATTTT. It is translated as CASSLMWGGRVGNTIYF.

As concerns this clonotype: This may be a read error: a much more frequent sequence differs by one nucleotide. The genes are TRBV19 and TRBJ1-1; no firm D call. This CDR3 contains 15 residues. CDR1 and CDR2 (germline): LNHDA, SQIVND (reference sequence). CDR3 sequence: CASSIDHTLNTEVFF. For the CDR3, the DNA is TGTGCCAGTAGTATAGATCACACTCTGAACACTGAAGTTTTCTTT.

At least ten counts were recorded for this clonotype. The chain has TRBV9 and TRBJ2-1; D unresolved. Looked up from germline, CDR1 is SGDLS and CDR2 is YYNGEE. Trimming left V 0 bases short and J 7 bases short, with 14 bases between. The CDR3 totals 15 residues. DNA for the CDR3: TGTGCCAGCAGCGTAGCCCAATCCCAGTGGAATGAGCAGTTCTTC. It is translated as CASSVAQSQWNEQFF. The variable domain in full, with the rest retrieved from reference TRBV9 and TRBJ2-1, is DSGVTQTPKHLITATGQRVTLRCSPRSGDLSVYWYQQSLDQGLQFLIQYYNGEERAKGNILERFSAQQFPDLHSELNLSSLELGDSALYFCASSVAQSQWNEQFFGPGTRLTVL.

This clonotype was counted ten times or more. The chain uses TRBV19 and TRBJ2-1; no clear D. V was pared by 11 bases and J by 9 bases, with 20 bases between. The CDR3 sequence is 13 residues long. Germline V gene data show CDR1 as LNHDA and CDR2 as SQIVND (reference sequence). Here the CDR3 reads CASNGAAISEQFF. The CDR3 nucleotides read TGTGCCTCCAACGGTGCAGCTATTAGTGAGCAGTTCTTC.

This clonotype was observed many times. The rearrangement joins TRBV20-1 to TRBJ1-2; D gene unclear. This CDR3 spans 13 amino acids. V gave up 6 bases and J gave up 10 bases, with 21 bases separating them. The V gene's germline CDR1 is DFQATT and CDR2 SNEGSKA (reference sequence). The CDR3 nucleotides are TGCAGTGCAACTACCCCCAGGCAAGCTCCCTACACCTTC. This codes for CSATTPRQAPYTF.

This clonotype was seen repeatedly, ten times or more. The chain uses TRBV5-1 and TRBJ2-3, with a weak D call TRBD1 (6 bases). The germline V gene has CDR1 SGHRS and CDR2 YFSETQ. The CDR3 runs to 17 residues. Trimming stripped 0 bases from V and 1 base from J, with 15 bases between. This CDR3 is CASSLVGRQGRTDTQYF. DNA for the CDR3: TGCGCCAGCAGCTTGGTTGGGCGTCAGGGGCGCACAGATACGCAGTATTTT.

Ten or more counts support this clonotype. V usage is TRBV6-1 and J usage is TRBJ2-1; D is ambiguous. Deletions cut 7 bases from V and 1 base from J, with 14 bases between. Per the germline V gene, CDR1 is MNHNS and CDR2 is SASEGT. This CDR3 contains 15 residues. CDR3 in DNA: TGTGCCAGCACAGCCGAACGCAGTTCCTACAATGAGCAGTTCTTC. This encodes CASTAERSSYNEQFF.

This clonotype was observed many times. The chain links TRBV27 to TRBJ1-5, with a possible D match to TRBD1 (5 bases). V was pared by 2 bases and J by 4 bases, with 6 bases between. The CDR3 extends over 13 amino acids. CDR1 is MNHEY and CDR2 is SMNVEV in the germline V gene (reference sequence). DNA of the CDR3: TGTGCCAGCAGTTTAGCAGGGAATCAGCCCCAGCATTTT. Translated, it gives CASSLAGNQPQHF.

The rearrangement uses TRBV20-1 and TRBJ2-5, with a possible D match to TRBD2 (5 bases). CDR3 size: 11 residues. Per germline, CDR1 DFQATT and CDR2 SNEGSKA (reference sequence). Trimming took 1 base from V and 5 from J, leaving 5 bases between them. CDR3 sequence: CSARGGETQYF. CDR3 DNA: TGCAGTGCTAGAGGAGGGGAGACCCAGTACTTC.

In its sample, this clonotype was seen many times. V usage is TRBV29-1 and J usage is TRBJ2-5; perhaps TRBD2 as D (5 bases). The germline V gene encodes CDR1 SQVTM and CDR2 ANQGSEA. CDR3 length equals 13 residues. V was pared by 6 bases and J by 5 bases, with 16 bases between. CDR3 residues: CSVGLSPYETQYF. In DNA form, the CDR3 reads TGCAGCGTCGGACTCTCTCCTTACGAGACCCAGTACTTC.

The table lists this clonotype with many counts. J is TRBJ2-6 and V is TRBV6-2 or TRBV6-3; TRBD1 might be the D (6 bases). The CDR3 runs to 17 residues. The V gene lost 6 bases and the J gene lost 0 bases, with 15 bases spanning the gap. Germline assignment: CDR1 MNHEY and CDR2 SVGEGT. CDR3 sequence reads: CASSPQGHGSGANVLTF. In DNA form, the CDR3 reads TGTGCCAGCAGCCCACAGGGACATGGCTCTGGGGCCAACGTCCTGACTTTC.

This clonotype was detected many times. The rearrangement uses TRBV28 and TRBJ2-2, with D unresolved. In germline, CDR1 is MDHEN, CDR2 SYDVKM. V lost 5 bases and J 0 bases, leaving 16 bases between the germline ends. This CDR3 contains 17 residues. DNA of the CDR3: TGTGCCAGCAGTCCCAGATCTGGGATATCGAACACCGGGGAGCTGTTTTTT. Translating gives CASSPRSGISNTGELFF.

This clonotype was counted many times. This chain uses TRBV2 with TRBJ2-1; D gene ambiguous. Germline V CDR1 and CDR2: SNHLY, FYNNEI. Trimming took off 6 bases at V and 0 bases at J, with 12 bases between the two ends. The CDR3 sequence is 15 residues long. In nucleotides, the CDR3 is TGTGCCAGCAGGGTGCCAGCTGCCTCCTACAATGAGCAGTTCTTC. Its protein product is CASRVPAASYNEQFF.

This clonotype was counted at least ten times. This chain joins TRBV7-9 and TRBJ1-1; D perhaps matches TRBD1 (6 bases). In germline, CDR1 is SEHNR, CDR2 FQNEAQ (reference sequence). With 3 bases removed from V and 1 base from J, the gap between germline ends came to 15 bases. This CDR3 comprises 16 residues. The DNA of the CDR3 is TGTGCCAGCAGCTTCAACTCAGGGACACCGAACACTGAAGCTTTCTTT. Encoded protein: CASSFNSGTPNTEAFF. The full variable domain, in which reference TRBV7-9 and TRBJ1-1 provide the parts outside the CDR3, is DTGVSQNPRHKITKRGQNVTFRCDPISEHNRLYWYRQTLGQGPEFLTYFQNEAQLEKSRLLSDRFSAERPKGSFSTLEIQRTEQGDSAMYLCASSFNSGTPNTEAFFGQGTRLTVV.

The chain carries TRBV3-1 and TRBJ2-1; the D is unclear. Trimming took 0 bases from V and 11 from J, leaving 8 bases between them. The CDR3 totals 12 residues. CDR1 is LGHDT, CDR2 YNNKEL, per germline (reference sequence). This chain's CDR3 is CASSQDQHQQFF. In nucleotides, the CDR3 is TGTGCCAGCAGCCAAGATCAGCATCAGCAGTTCTTC.

This clonotype occurred many times. This chain joins TRBV30 and TRBJ1-1; 7 nucleotides align to TRBD1. The CDR3 extends over 12 amino acids. With V trimmed by 2 bases and J by 5 bases, 2 bases remained unmatched. CDR1 is GTSNPN and CDR2 is SVGIG in the germline V gene (reference sequence). The CDR3 spells CAWSNRGTEAFF. As DNA, the CDR3 is TGTGCCTGGAGTAACAGGGGTACTGAAGCTTTCTTT.

This clonotype was counted many times. The chain is built from TRBV2 and TRBJ2-3; 7 bases are a match to TRBD2. This CDR3 is 17 amino acids long. V trimming: 10 bases; J trimming: 2 bases; junction bases outside the gene matches: 18. Germline values: CDR1 SNHLY, CDR2 FYNNEI. CDR3 residues: CATSLDDSGPYTDTQYF. The CDR3 bases are TGTGCCACATCCCTCGACGATAGCGGGCCTTACACAGATACGCAGTATTTT.

This clonotype has more than one count but fewer than ten. This chain links TRBV28 with TRBJ2-7, with 10 bases matching TRBD1. CDR3 size: 14 residues. The germline CDR1 and CDR2 sequences are MDHEN and SYDVKM. V dropped 7 bases and J dropped 8; count of bases not matched to a gene: 11. CDR3 nucleotides: TGTGCCAGCACTTTCTTGGGGACAGGGGACAAGCAGTACTTC. Translating it yields CASTFLGTGDKQYF. The full variable domain, with the rest looked up from reference TRBV28 and TRBJ2-7, is DVKVTQSSRYLVKRTGEKVFLECVQDMDHENMFWYRQDPGLGLRLIYFSYDVKMKEKGDIPEGYSVSREKKERFSLILESASTNQTSMYLCASTFLGTGDKQYFGPGTRLTVT.

At least ten counts were recorded for this clonotype. The chain is built from TRBV10-3 and TRBJ2-5, with 7 bases fitting TRBD2. CDR1 ENHRY and CDR2 SYGVKD come from the germline V gene. The length of the CDR3 is 11 residues. The V gene end was trimmed by 8 bases and the J gene end by 4 bases; junction bases not matched to a gene: 1. CDR3: CAIGGGETQYF. CDR3 sequence (DNA): TGTGCCATCGGGGGGGGAGAGACCCAGTACTTC.

This clonotype was seen at least ten times. This rearrangement joins TRBV19 to TRBJ2-2, with D possibly being TRBD2 (5 bases). The CDR3 contains 13 residues. Per the germline V gene, CDR1 is LNHDA and CDR2 is SQIVND (reference sequence). The germline V and J ends were trimmed by 6 bases and 4 bases, with 9 bases remaining between them. The CDR3 DNA reads TGTGCCAGTAGGACTACGACCACCGGGGAGCTGTTTTTT. The encoded protein is CASRTTTTGELFF.

This clonotype was seen at least ten times. This chain uses TRBV5-5 with TRBJ2-5; 9 bases agree with TRBD1. The V segment lost 3 bases and the J segment 2 bases; nucleotides outside the gene matches: 5. Germline V gene sequence: CDR1 SGHKS, CDR2 YYEKEE (reference sequence). The CDR3 contains 15 residues. CDR3 in DNA: TGTGCCAGCAGCTGGGGGACAGGGCGGCAAGAGACCCAGTACTTC. It specifies CASSWGTGRQETQYF. Using reference TRBV5-5 and TRBJ2-5 for the parts outside the CDR3, the full variable domain is DAGVTQSPTHLIKTRGQQVTLRCSPISGHKSVSWYQQVLGQGPQFIFQYYEKEERGRGNFPDRFSARQFPNYSSELNVNALLLGDSALYLCASSWGTGRQETQYFGPGTRLLVL.

This clonotype was counted many times. The chain couples TRBV11-1 to TRBJ1-1; no definite D call. Germline V CDR1 and CDR2: SGHAT, FQDESV (reference sequence). CDR3 length equals 14 residues. Trimming cost V 5 bases and J 5 bases, with 15 bases left between them. The chain's CDR3 is CASSPLALGTEAFF. CDR3 bases: TGTGCCAGCAGCCCGCTGGCCCTGGGGACTGAAGCTTTCTTT.

This clonotype showed up many times. The chain joins TRBV7-2 to TRBJ2-7; D may be TRBD2 (6 bases). With 2 bases removed from V and 0 bases from J, the gap between germline ends came to 14 bases. Germline V lookup: CDR1 SGHTA, CDR2 FQGNSA. The CDR3 is 16 amino acids. The CDR3 DNA reads TGTGCCAGCAGCTTAAACCCCGCGACTAGCTCCTACGAGCAGTACTTC. It yields the protein CASSLNPATSSYEQYF.

Many counts were recorded for this clonotype. V is TRBV12-3 or TRBV12-4 and J is TRBJ2-7, with D perhaps matching TRBD1 or TRBD2 (6 bases each). V lost 9 bases and J 4 bases, leaving 13 bases between the germline ends. The CDR3 extends over 12 amino acids. The CDR3 coding sequence is TGTGCCAGTCGGGGGCCGGGTTACGAGCAGTACTTC. As protein: CASRGPGYEQYF.

The chain uses TRBV6-2 or TRBV6-3 and TRBJ2-5; 9 bases are a match to TRBD2. In germline, CDR1 is MNHEY, CDR2 SVGEGT. V lost 7 bases and J lost 5; bases outside the gene matches: 8. This CDR3 contains 14 residues. The CDR3 DNA reads TGTGCCAGCACCTTAGCGGGGGTAGGGGAGACCCAGTACTTC. Amino acids: CASTLAGVGETQYF.

This clonotype was picked up many times. The rearrangement links TRBV6-4 to TRBJ2-2, with 7 bases fitting TRBD2. This CDR3 region has 13 residues. Trimming removed 4 bases from V and 4 bases from J; junction bases left unmatched: 0. In germline, CDR1 is MRHNA, CDR2 SNTAGT. In DNA form, the CDR3 reads TGTGCCAGCAGTGGGACTAGCACCGGGGAGCTGTTTTTT. Translated: CASSGTSTGELFF.